These 8 T cell receptor beta chains share one sample of origin, sequenced in a study of blood T cell repertoires in COVID-19. Profiled with immunoSEQ multiplex PCR; TCRdb holds only in-frame clones, not every one. The sample yields around 99,000 clones, about four fifths seen once. The sequenced sample consisted of peripheral blood. The receptors derive from a woman of 80 years or more with active or convalescent COVID-19.

The chain has TRBV20-1 and TRBJ2-3, with TRBD2 as a possible D gene (6 bases). Trimming took 3 bases from V and 3 from J, leaving 22 bases between them. This CDR3 has 17 residues. The germline CDR1 and CDR2 sequences are DFQATT and SNEGSKA (reference sequence). The CDR3 bases are TGCAGTGCTAGTAGTGGCCCGGGGAGGCAAGGGACAGATACGCAGTATTTT. It specifies CSASSGPGRQGTDTQYF.

The rearrangement links TRBV30 to TRBJ1-2; the match to TRBD1 covers 7 bases. CDR1 and CDR2 (germline): GTSNPN, SVGIG (reference sequence). The CDR3 has 19 amino acids. The V and J ends lost 0 bases and 2 bases, in that order; junction bases with no gene match: 18. This CDR3 reads CAWSVRQSRSRGLNYGYTF. The CDR3 nucleotides read TGTGCCTGGAGTGTACGCCAAAGTAGAAGCAGGGGGTTAAACTATGGCTACACCTTC.

The chain joins TRBV10-2 to TRBJ1-6, with 10 bases matching TRBD1. V was clipped by 2 bases and J by 9 bases; unmatched bases: 10. The CDR3 loop spans 17 amino acids. Per the germline V gene, CDR1 is WSHSY and CDR2 is SAAADI. Written as DNA, the CDR3 is TGCGCCAGCAGTGAGGGACAGGGGGTCGCAGGGGCTTCACCCCTCCACTTT. It codes for CASSEGQGVAGASPLHF.

J is TRBJ2-5 and V is TRBV5-6, with 8 bases fitting TRBD2. V gave up 4 bases and J gave up 7 bases; unmatched junction bases: 9. This CDR3 has 14 amino acids. Germline assignment: CDR1 SGHDT and CDR2 YYEEEE. The CDR3: CASSLRGGSGTQYF. Here the CDR3 DNA reads TGTGCCAGCAGCCTCCGGGGGGGATCCGGGACCCAGTACTTC.

In this sample, this clone turned up a few times. V gene TRBV6-5 combines with J gene TRBJ1-2; perhaps TRBD1 as D (6 bases). The CDR3 consists of 12 residues. Trimming removed 5 bases at V and 7 bases at J, with 11 bases between. Per the germline V gene, CDR1 is MNHEY and CDR2 is SVGAGI. The CDR3: CASSNPQGGYTF. The DNA for the CDR3 is TGTGCCAGCAGTAACCCACAGGGTGGCTACACCTTC.

This chain uses TRBV6-5 with TRBJ1-4; 9 bases line up with TRBD1. This CDR3 spans 15 amino acids. The germline V gene has CDR1 MNHEY and CDR2 SVGAGI. V trimming: 4 bases; J trimming: 3 bases; junction bases outside the gene matches: 3. CDR3 in amino acids: CASSLQGAANEKLFF. Here the CDR3 DNA reads TGTGCCAGCAGTTTACAGGGGGCGGCTAATGAAAAACTGTTTTTT.

The chain joins TRBV29-1 to TRBJ1-1; a weak D match, TRBD1 (5 bases). This CDR3 contains 16 residues. CDR1 is SQVTM and CDR2 is ANQGSEA in the germline V gene. With 6 bases removed from V and 0 bases from J, the gap between germline ends came to 20 bases. The CDR3 spells CSVGPSKGALNTEAFF. CDR3 nucleotide sequence: TGCAGCGTCGGACCTTCCAAAGGGGCATTGAACACTGAAGCTTTCTTT.

This chain joins TRBV5-1 and TRBJ1-5, with 7 bases fitting TRBD1. Germline V gene lookup returns CDR1 SGHRS and CDR2 YFSETQ. This CDR3 spans 15 amino acids. V lost 1 base to trimming and J lost 0 bases; unmatched junction nucleotides: 1. This CDR3 is CASSLTGASNQPQHF. The CDR3 DNA is TGCGCCAGCAGCTTGACAGGGGCTAGCAATCAGCCCCAGCATTTT.